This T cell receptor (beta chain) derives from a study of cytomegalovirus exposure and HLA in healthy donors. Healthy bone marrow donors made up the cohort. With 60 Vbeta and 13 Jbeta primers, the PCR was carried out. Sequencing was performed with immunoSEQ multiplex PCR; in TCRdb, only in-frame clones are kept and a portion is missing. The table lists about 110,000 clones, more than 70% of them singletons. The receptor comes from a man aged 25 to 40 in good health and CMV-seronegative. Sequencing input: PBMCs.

The CDR3 loop is CASSGYPSGQPTGELFF. The CDR3 region has the DNA TGCGCCAGCAGTGGGTATCCCTCGGGACAGCCCACCGGGGAGCTGTTTTTT. The V and J genes are TRBV10-2 and TRBJ2-2; TRBD1 matches 7 bases. The germline V gene has CDR1 WSHSY and CDR2 SAAADI. CDR3 size: 17 residues. V lost 4 bases to trimming and J lost 4 bases; unmatched junction nucleotides: 12.